This record looks at one T cell receptor beta chain sequence and its context. Its cognate antigen is unknown. Germline assignment: CDR1 MDHEN and CDR2 SYDVKM. Trimming at V came to 2 bases and at J to 5 bases, leaving 6 bases not matched to a gene. The CDR3 runs 15 residues. The data originate from a study of beta chain features in type 1 diabetes. Study conclusions and caveats: The analysis here could not establish whether HLA type shapes TCRB rearrangement. More deletions and fewer insertions at VDJ junctions were found in patients with type 1 diabetes.

Every isolated RNA sample was fully reverse transcribed, so sequencing captured expressed TCRB transcripts. Sequenced naive, central memory and regulatory T cell samples produced an average of around 4 million reads. Generated by immunoSEQ multiplex PCR, the TCRdb table keeps only in-frame clones and is missing some. The sample yields a few hundred thousand clones, about 15% seen once. This chain joins TRBV28 and TRBJ2-7; TRBD1 matches 10 bases. The TCR was taken from a woman aged 18 to 35 in good health. The specimen sequenced was naive CD4+ T cells from blood. The CDR3 loop is CASSLPPGQGNEQYF. The CDR3 nucleotides read TGTGCCAGCAGTTTACCGCCGGGACAGGGGAACGAGCAGTACTTC.